Below are 29 T cell receptor beta chains sequenced from a single sample in a study of Graves' ophthalmopathy and Graves' hyperthyroidism. Transcripts of RNA were the source for amplifying TCR beta CDR3 regions. A first-round RT-PCR used HTBI primers, followed by a second-round multiplex PCR. Each CDR3 protein is one row after TCRdb ran MiXCR on the multiplex PCR reads. The sample lists approximately 460,000 distinct CDR3 sequences, approximately 15% occurring once. The sequencing sample was made of blood. The receptors originated from a woman aged 25 to 39 with Graves' ophthalmopathy.

As regards this clonotype: This sequence may be a read error, since a much larger clone differs from it by one base. The chain joins TRBV20-1 to TRBJ2-5; D is perhaps TRBD2 (6 bases). Per the germline V gene, CDR1 is DFQATT and CDR2 is SNEGSKA (reference sequence). The CDR3 has 12 residues. Trimming removed 6 bases at V and 12 bases at J, with 20 bases between. CDR3 bases: TGCAGTGCCCCCCAGCGGGCGGGTACCGAGTACTTC. Translating gives CSAPQRAGTEYF.

Ten or more counts support this clonotype. The CDR3 DNA sequence: TGTGCCAGCAGTGAAAACCCCCAATGGAACACTGAAGCTTTCTTT. This gives the protein CASSENPQWNTEAFF. V usage is TRBV6-1 and J usage is TRBJ1-1; no reliable D call. V dropped 2 bases and J dropped 1 base, with 11 bases sitting between them. Germline V gene lookup returns CDR1 MNHNS and CDR2 SASEGT. The CDR3 totals 15 residues.

This clonotype was detected ten times or more. This chain links TRBV5-1 with TRBJ1-3; the match to TRBD1 covers 8 bases. J was trimmed by 4 bases and V by 9 bases; bases with no gene match: 12. The germline gives CDR1 SGHRS, CDR2 YFSETQ. CDR3 length: 15 amino acids. The CDR3: CATTPGTGGGNTIYF. The CDR3 nucleotides read TGCGCCACCACCCCCGGGACAGGCGGGGGAAACACCATATATTTT.

This clonotype was seen ten or more times. The genes are TRBV20-1 and TRBJ1-2; D may be TRBD1 (5 bases). The CDR3 totals 15 residues. Trimming stripped 1 base from V and 8 bases from J, with 20 bases between. CDR1 DFQATT and CDR2 SNEGSKA come from the germline V gene (reference sequence). The CDR3 reads CSARGDMGQRIGYTF. As DNA, the CDR3 is TGCAGTGCTAGAGGGGATATGGGGCAGAGAATCGGCTACACCTTC.

This clonotype occurred many times. The chain couples TRBV6-5 to TRBJ2-7, with no clear D. From germline, CDR1 is MNHEY and CDR2 SVGAGI. This CDR3 has 14 residues. V was pared by 0 bases and J by 3 bases, with 9 bases between. CDR3 loop: CASSYSIRNYEQYF. The CDR3, as DNA: TGTGCCAGCAGTTACTCGATTAGGAACTACGAGCAGTACTTC.

This clonotype was recorded only once. The chain carries TRBV12-3 or TRBV12-4 and TRBJ1-5; 8 bases align to TRBD1. V lost 3 bases and J lost 3; bases outside the gene matches: 10. The CDR3 totals 17 residues. The CDR3 loop reads CASSFWSGGLVNQPQHF. CDR3 nucleotides: TGTGCCAGCAGTTTCTGGTCAGGGGGCCTCGTCAATCAGCCCCAGCATTTT.

This clonotype was recorded at least ten times. This chain uses TRBV9 with TRBJ1-1; D unresolved. Germline CDR1 SGDLS, CDR2 YYNGEE. The CDR3 runs to 14 residues. V shed 0 bases and J shed 6 bases, with 12 bases lying between them. The chain's CDR3 is CASSVDGVDPEAFF. For the CDR3, the DNA is TGTGCCAGCAGCGTAGATGGCGTGGATCCTGAAGCTTTCTTT.

The rearrangement links TRBV2 to TRBJ2-2; 8 nucleotides agree with TRBD1. J lost 3 bases, V lost 4 bases, and 7 bases had no gene match. The CDR3 has 16 amino acids. Germline loops: CDR1 SNHLY, CDR2 FYNNEI. Written as DNA, the CDR3 is TGTGCCAGCAGTGCGCAGGGGGCGAGCCACACCGGGGAGCTGTTTTTT. This translates into CASSAQGASHTGELFF.

This clonotype appeared many times. The chain uses TRBV6-1 and TRBJ1-2; tentatively, D is TRBD1 (6 bases). The CDR3 runs to 15 residues. V dropped 0 bases and J dropped 3 bases, with 11 bases sitting between them. Germline V gene data show CDR1 as MNHNS and CDR2 as SASEGT. Here the CDR3 reads CASSEARTAYYGYTF. The CDR3 coding sequence is TGTGCCAGCAGTGAAGCCCGGACAGCTTACTATGGCTACACCTTC.

This clonotype was observed a few times. The V and J genes are TRBV20-1 and TRBJ1-5; no firm D call. Germline V CDR1 and CDR2: DFQATT, SNEGSKA (reference sequence). V was trimmed by 3 bases and J by 7 bases, leaving 16 bases between them. The CDR3 totals 14 residues. The CDR3 nucleotides read TGCAGTGCTAGTCCCAGTGCGGGGTACCAGCCCCAGCATTTT. Translating it yields CSASPSAGYQPQHF.

In this sample, this clonotype turned up many times. A read error may explain this, as a much larger clone is one base away. This sequence joins TRBV27 and TRBJ2-5; unclear D gene. The V gene's germline CDR1 is MNHEY and CDR2 SMNVEV (reference sequence). The CDR3 length is 11 residues. DNA for the CDR3: TGTGCCAGCAGCTTCCAAGGGACCCAGTACTTC. Translation gives CASSFQGTQYF.

This clonotype was detected a few times. The V call is TRBV7-9, the J call TRBJ2-2; 8 positions match TRBD1. The germline V gene has CDR1 SEHNR and CDR2 FQNEAQ (reference sequence). The CDR3 loop spans 15 amino acids. V lost 3 bases to trimming and J lost 0 bases; unmatched junction nucleotides: 0. The CDR3 nucleotides read TGTGCCAGCAGCTTGACAGGGGCGAACACCGGGGAGCTGTTTTTT. Its protein product is CASSLTGANTGELFF.

This clonotype appeared many times. This chain uses TRBV6-1 with TRBJ1-3; possible D gene TRBD1, 5 bases. Germline V gene data show CDR1 as MNHNS and CDR2 as SASEGT. There are 16 residues in the CDR3. Trimming took 7 bases from V and 0 from J, leaving 16 bases between them. CDR3 amino acids: CASNRDGSSSGNTIYF. The CDR3 DNA reads TGTGCCAGCAACCGGGACGGATCCTCCTCTGGAAACACCATATATTTT.

This chain joins TRBV6-5 and TRBJ2-7; 8 bases are a match to TRBD1. The V and J ends lost 6 bases and 4 bases, in that order; junction bases with no gene match: 11. The CDR3 has 15 amino acids. Looked up from germline, CDR1 is MNHEY and CDR2 is SVGAGI. The CDR3 nucleotides are TGTGCCAGCAGACTCGGACAGGGTAATTGGTACGAGCAGTACTTC. Amino acid sequence: CASRLGQGNWYEQYF.

This clonotype has ten or more counts. The J gene is TRBJ2-5, the V gene TRBV3-1; TRBD1 is a possible D gene (6 bases). Trimming shortened V by 5 bases and J by 1 base, and 11 bases separated the two germline ends. This CDR3 has 14 residues. In germline, CDR1 is LGHDT, CDR2 YNNKEL (reference sequence). The CDR3 bases are TGTGCCAGCAGCTTACGAGGGGGCCAAGAGACCCAGTACTTC. Protein: CASSLRGGQETQYF.

This clonotype was found many times. The CDR3 region is CASREQGLGWGYGYTF. CDR3 nucleotides: TGTGCCAGCAGGGAGCAGGGGCTCGGTTGGGGGTATGGCTACACCTTC. This chain joins TRBV28 and TRBJ1-2; tentative D call: TRBD1 (6 bases). V was pared by 6 bases and J by 5 bases, with 22 bases between. Germline V lookup: CDR1 MDHEN, CDR2 SYDVKM. The CDR3 covers 16 residues.

The sample holds many counts of this clonotype. J is TRBJ1-5 and V is TRBV28; maybe TRBD1 (5 bases). Trimming cost V 6 bases and J 5 bases, with 17 bases left between them. The CDR3 runs 15 residues. Germline CDR1 reads MDHEN; CDR2 reads SYDVKM. CDR3 protein: CASRQFWGSHQPQHF. The DNA of the CDR3 is TGTGCCAGCAGACAGTTTTGGGGGTCTCATCAGCCCCAGCATTTT.

This clonotype has ten or more counts. V usage is TRBV12-3 or TRBV12-4 and J usage is TRBJ1-1, with D uncertain. V was cut by 5 bases and J by 4 bases, with 8 bases left in between. The CDR3 covers 12 residues. CDR3 in amino acids: CASSAGFTEAFF. The CDR3 DNA reads TGTGCCAGCAGTGCCGGGTTCACTGAAGCTTTCTTT.

This sequence joins TRBV3-1 and TRBJ1-2, with D tentatively TRBD1 (5 bases). Germline-derived CDR1 and CDR2 are LGHDT and YNNKEL (reference sequence). V lost 1 base, J lost 0 bases, and 6 bases lay in between. The CDR3 runs to 14 residues. CDR3 sequence: CASSQGQSNYGYTF. In DNA form, the CDR3 reads TGTGCCAGCAGCCAAGGACAGTCTAACTATGGCTACACCTTC.

CDR3 in DNA: TGTGCCAGCAGCCCGAACCTCTGGACAGGGGTTGGGAACACTGAAGCTTTCTTT. Translated, it gives CASSPNLWTGVGNTEAFF. This chain uses TRBV4-2 with TRBJ1-1, with 9 bases matching TRBD1. The CDR3 is made up of 18 amino acids. The J segment lost 1 base and the V segment lost 4 bases, leaving 13 bases of the junction unmatched. Germline-derived CDR1 and CDR2 are LGHNA and YNFKEQ.

There are many counts of this clonotype. The chain links TRBV11-1 to TRBJ2-5, with a possible D match to TRBD1 (6 bases). The CDR3 contains 14 residues. With 5 bases removed from V and 9 bases from J, the gap between germline ends came to 19 bases. Germline CDR1 reads SGHAT; CDR2 reads FQDESV (reference sequence). CDR3: CASSRPQGPEAQYF. CDR3 nucleotides: TGTGCCAGCAGCCGTCCACAGGGACCCGAGGCCCAGTACTTC.

The sample holds many counts of this clonotype. CDR3 sequence reads: CASSFQAFQPQHF. The CDR3 DNA is TGTGCCAGCAGCTTCCAGGCGTTTCAGCCCCAGCATTTT. This chain links TRBV7-2 with TRBJ1-5; D uncertain. Per the germline V gene, CDR1 is SGHTA and CDR2 is FQGNSA. V was pared by 3 bases and J by 6 bases, with 9 bases between. The CDR3 sequence is 13 residues long.

The sample holds many counts of this clonotype. This chain links TRBV25-1 with TRBJ1-2; tentative D call: TRBD1 (5 bases). V was trimmed by 7 bases and J by 10 bases, leaving 16 bases between them. The CDR3 contains 12 residues. The V gene's germline CDR1 is MGHDK and CDR2 SYGVNS. For the CDR3, the DNA is TGTGCCAGCACTGGGGCAGGGACCGACTACACCTTC. The encoded protein is CASTGAGTDYTF.

This clonotype was counted many times. V gene TRBV12-3 or TRBV12-4 combines with J gene TRBJ1-3; D gene ambiguous. The V end was cut by 0 bases, the J end by 0 bases, with 6 bases between. There are 15 residues in the CDR3. CDR3 coding DNA: TGTGCCAGCAGTTTAGCGCTTTACTCTGGAAACACCATATATTTT. Its translation is CASSLALYSGNTIYF.

This clonotype was recorded many times. The chain uses TRBV14 and TRBJ2-7; 13 bases line up with TRBD2. CDR3 size: 14 residues. Germline values: CDR1 SGHDN, CDR2 FVKESK. Unmatched junction bases numbered 4, after V lost 2 bases and J lost 9 bases. CDR3 protein: CASSQWTSGRGQYF. In DNA, the CDR3 is TGTGCCAGCAGCCAATGGACTAGCGGGAGAGGGCAGTACTTC.

This clonotype was counted between two and nine times. The CDR3 region is CASSLGGGAKNIQYF. In DNA, the CDR3 is TGTGCCAGCAGCTTAGGCGGGGGTGCCAAAAACATTCAGTACTTC. V is TRBV11-2 and J is TRBJ2-4; TRBD2 matches at 7 bases. Trimming took 1 base from V and 1 from J; bases not matched to a gene: 1. The CDR3 runs 15 residues. The germline V gene encodes CDR1 SGHAT and CDR2 FQNNGV.

This sequence joins TRBV20-1 and TRBJ2-7; D could derive from TRBD1 or TRBD2 (5 bases each). V lost 4 bases, J lost 0 bases, and 19 bases lay in between. Germline V gene sequence: CDR1 DFQATT, CDR2 SNEGSKA (reference sequence). The CDR3 totals 16 residues. The CDR3: CSANVSPGRFSYEQYF. The CDR3 bases are TGCAGTGCTAATGTCTCACCGGGGCGGTTCTCCTACGAGCAGTACTTC.

There are many counts of this clonotype. The chain carries TRBV10-3 and TRBJ2-5, with D possibly being TRBD1 (5 bases). The CDR3 runs to 15 residues. V was trimmed by 2 bases and J by 4 bases, leaving 14 bases between them. Germline assignment: CDR1 ENHRY and CDR2 SYGVKD. The CDR3 protein is CAISERGPSAETQYF. The CDR3 nucleotides are TGTGCCATCAGTGAGAGGGGCCCCTCGGCAGAGACCCAGTACTTC.

This clonotype was observed many times. The CDR3 is CASSVSHNSYEQYF. Written as DNA, the CDR3 is TGTGCCAGCAGCGTGAGCCACAACTCCTACGAGCAGTACTTC. This chain joins TRBV9 and TRBJ2-7; D is ambiguous. The V gene's germline CDR1 is SGDLS and CDR2 YYNGEE. Trimming took off 2 bases at V and 0 bases at J, with 9 bases between the two ends. The CDR3 totals 14 residues. The complete variable domain, with remaining parts taken from reference TRBV9 and TRBJ2-7, reads DSGVTQTPKHLITATGQRVTLRCSPRSGDLSVYWYQQSLDQGLQFLIQYYNGEERAKGNILERFSAQQFPDLHSELNLSSLELGDSALYFCASSVSHNSYEQYFGPGTRLTVT.